This T cell receptor (beta chain) is from a study of shared clonotypes between healthy human individuals (TCRdb year 2020). Looking at the study overall: A few men and two women, aged 18 to 49 years, made up the cohort. To increase sequencing depth and limit assay-specific biases, different laboratories used diverse techniques to prepare libraries and sequence TCR repertoires. Each donor's leukapheresis produced roughly between roughly 0.85 and 9.5 billion PBMCs. For each donor, CD4 naive and CD4 memory were each given three plates, CD8 naive was given two plates, and CD8 memory was given one plate. To estimate repertoire size and how much clonotypes are shared between individuals, the study performed deep sequencing of blood TCR repertoires from about 5 healthy adults.

The donors were healthy, HIV-negative adults with no recently reported acute infections or vaccinations. Only Caucasian adults living in Nashville, Tennessee, USA were represented among the donors. Magnetic negative selection was used to enrich CD4+ T cells, after which naive cells were positively selected on CD45RA and the negative fraction became the memory subset. Blood was obtained by leukapheresis, after which PBMCs were separated by Ficoll-Histopaque density gradient centrifugation and cryopreserved in liquid nitrogen vapor phase. Analytical flow cytometry was used to check the purity and quantity of each magnetically sorted T cell population. Genomic DNA was isolated from every sorted fraction and measured by UV absorbance on a Nanodrop 2000c. This clone has at least ten counts. Its antigen is not yet known. No base-level quality is on record; no much larger clone is a single base apart. Paper-wide results and their limitations: Incomplete sequencing was indicated by rarefaction of sorted-subset datasets, despite the large sequencing depth. Based on pairwise subsampling, the degree of clonotype sharing among donors was expected to be affected by sequencing depth. Larger estimated clonotype richness was generally found for naive subsets than for memory subsets. The genetic and exposure-history diversity represented was limited by the small number of donors. Only blood was sampled, and tissue TCR repertoires likely differ from those in blood. When a handful of donors were compared, the shared fraction of clonotypes was around 5% for naive CD4, around 3.6% for naive CD8, 2% to 2.5% for memory CD4, and about 0.36% for memory CD8. Higher generation probabilities were observed for clonotypes shared by all four sorted-subset donors than for non-shared clonotypes.

TCR CDR3 regions were amplified from genomic DNA by multiplex PCR using the deep immunoSEQ assay. Genomic DNA extracted from each cell subset was distributed evenly over all wells of several immunoSEQ 96-well plates, and each plate served as one replicate. For sorted subsets, roughly 200 ng genomic DNA, equal to 25,000 to 35,000 T cell genomes, was loaded into each replicate PCR. Purified libraries were quantified with a Qubit 3.0 fluorometer, sized on a Bioanalyzer 2100, and re-quantified with the KAPA Library Quantification kit. Every immunoSEQ 96-well plate was sequenced on a separate single-read 150-cycle Illumina NextSeq 550 flow cell. The original pipeline was this. The immunoSEQ output contained only junctional sequences without quality scores, so filtering could not match that applied to full-length reads. Sequences were annotated with PyIR, a Python wrapper for IgBLAST v1.9, using IMGT germline references to assign V/J genes and CDR3. Reads were filtered out if the reads had weak V/J assignments (E-value above 1e-6), no CDR3, stop codons, out-of-frame junctions, or ambiguous translated residues. V3J clonotypes were defined as sequences sharing an identical inferred V gene, J gene, and CDR3 amino acid sequence. Percentage overlap between repertoires was calculated by dividing the number of shared unique clonotypes by the size of the smaller repertoire. RTK rarefaction, the Chao1 estimator, and Recon v2.1 estimates of unobserved clonotypes were used to assess repertoire richness. For all TCRbeta clonotypes obtained by the gDNA method from four donors, generation probabilities were computed with OLGA. TCRdb stores this immuneACCESS table with in-frame sequences only. Part of the clones is absent; in the studies checked, under half of the shortfall reflects unresolved V genes, and no reason is known for the rest. For V, J and clone size, that table is used; D and trimming come from the DNA. Across this sample there are approximately 980,000 clones, with 76% seen only once. 1.5% of the sample lies in the top ten.

CDR1 and CDR2 are drawn from the germline V gene: SGDLS, YYNGEE. Relative to germline, V is missing 0 bases and J is missing 6 bases, with 1 base of the junction outside any gene match. Taken from cysteine to phenylalanine, the CDR3 has 16 residues. The read is trimmed to its CDR3 DNA, 48 bases read in frame from base 1. Specimen: memory CD4+ T cells sorted from blood. Sample cell subset or site, as interpreted from the label and publication: CD45RA-negative fraction. This receptor was obtained from a man aged 18 to 29 in good health. The chain was built from TRBV9 and TRBJ2-1, with 15 bases in between that match TRBD2. In nucleotide form, the sequence is TGTGCCAGCAGCGTAGTGGGACTAGCGGGGGGCAATGAGCAGTTCTTC. Its amino acids are CASSVVGLAGGNEQFF.